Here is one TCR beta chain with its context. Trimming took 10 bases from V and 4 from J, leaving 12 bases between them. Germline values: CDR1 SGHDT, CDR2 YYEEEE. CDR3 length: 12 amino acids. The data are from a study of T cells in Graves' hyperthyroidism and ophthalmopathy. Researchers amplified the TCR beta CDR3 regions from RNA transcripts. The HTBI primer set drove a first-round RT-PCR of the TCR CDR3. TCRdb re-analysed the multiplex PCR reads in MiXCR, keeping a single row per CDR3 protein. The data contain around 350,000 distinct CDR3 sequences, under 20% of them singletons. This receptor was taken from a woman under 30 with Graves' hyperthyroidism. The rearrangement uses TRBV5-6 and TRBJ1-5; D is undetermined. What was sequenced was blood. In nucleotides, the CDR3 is TGTGCCTGGACCAGAGGGAATCAGCCCCAGCATTTT. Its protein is CAWTRGNQPQHF.